Presented here are 14 T cell receptor beta chains from one specimen sequenced in a study of blood T cell repertoires in COVID-19. The data were produced by immunoSEQ multiplex PCR, yet TCRdb's version contains in-frame clones alone and is incomplete. This table has some 190,000 clones, about 80% appearing once. What was sequenced was PBMCs or T cells enriched from blood (not recorded which). These receptors were collected from a man in his fifties or sixties who had been exposed to COVID-19.

The chain uses TRBV7-2 and TRBJ2-1, with TRBD2 as a possible D gene (5 bases). Germline V lookup: CDR1 SGHTA, CDR2 FQGNSA. This CDR3 contains 14 residues. V was clipped by 5 bases and J by 3 bases, with 11 bases between them. The CDR3 reads CASSPRTGYNEQFF. The DNA for the CDR3 is TGTGCCAGCAGCCCACGGACTGGCTACAATGAGCAGTTCTTC.

The chain is built from TRBV16 and TRBJ2-7; 7 bases map to TRBD1. Per the germline V gene, CDR1 is KGHSY and CDR2 is FQNENV. CDR3 length equals 14 residues. V was pared by 5 bases and J by 2 bases, with 6 bases of the junction left unmatched. The CDR3 loop is CASSATGLTYEQYF. In DNA, the CDR3 is TGTGCCAGCAGCGCGACAGGGCTCACCTACGAGCAGTACTTC.

This chain uses TRBV5-8 with TRBJ1-1; 8 bases align to TRBD1. The CDR3 is made up of 15 amino acids. J gave up 4 bases and V 4 bases, and 9 bases lay outside the gene matches. Germline loops: CDR1 SGHTS, CDR2 YDEGEE. The CDR3 DNA reads TGTGCCAGCAGCCCCGGACAGGGTGGGAGCACTGAAGCTTTCTTT. Its protein product is CASSPGQGGSTEAFF.

V is TRBV7-9 and J is TRBJ2-5, with 9 nucleotides matching TRBD1. The CDR3 loop spans 13 amino acids. After removal of 5 bases from V and 7 bases from J, the junction contained 5 bases not matched to a gene. Looked up from germline, CDR1 is SEHNR and CDR2 is FQNEAQ (reference sequence). CDR3 in amino acids: CASSPPGQGTQYF. The CDR3 DNA reads as TGTGCCAGCAGCCCGCCGGGACAGGGGACCCAGTACTTC. The variable domain in full, completed from reference TRBV7-9 and TRBJ2-5, reads DTGVSQNPRHKITKRGQNVTFRCDPISEHNRLYWYRQTLGQGPEFLTYFQNEAQLEKSRLLSDRFSAERPKGSFSTLEIQRTEQGDSAMYLCASSPPGQGTQYFGPGTRLLVL.

The V and J genes are TRBV27 and TRBJ2-7; perhaps TRBD2 as D (6 bases). In germline, CDR1 is MNHEY, CDR2 SMNVEV (reference sequence). The CDR3 sequence is 14 residues long. The V and J ends lost 7 bases and 5 bases respectively, with 18 bases between them. CDR3 protein: CASTPPGGDDEQYF. The CDR3 nucleotides are TGTGCCAGCACCCCCCCCGGGGGTGACGACGAGCAGTACTTC.

The chain carries TRBV19 and TRBJ2-1; D perhaps matches TRBD2 (6 bases). Germline CDR1 LNHDA, CDR2 SQIVND (reference sequence). The CDR3 is made up of 12 amino acids. Trimming took off 9 bases at V and 4 bases at J, with 10 bases between the two ends. Written as DNA, the CDR3 is TGTGCCAGCGGGACTCAATACAATGAGCAGTTCTTC. Its translation is CASGTQYNEQFF. The whole variable domain, remainder taken from reference TRBV19 and TRBJ2-1, is DGGITQSPKYLFRKEGQNVTLSCEQNLNHDAMYWYRQDPGQGLRLIYYSQIVNDFQKGDIAEGYSVSREKKESFPLTVTSAQKNPTAFYLCASGTQYNEQFFGPGTRLTVL.

This clone came up a few times. The chain joins TRBV27 to TRBJ1-2; D unclear. Trimming left V 4 bases short and J 3 bases short, with 9 bases between. Looked up from germline, CDR1 is MNHEY and CDR2 is SMNVEV (reference sequence). The CDR3 consists of 13 residues. The CDR3 DNA is TGTGCCAGCAGTTCGCAGGCCGACTATGGCTACACCTTC. Its translation is CASSSQADYGYTF.

This chain connects TRBV7-8 to TRBJ2-7; TRBD2 matches at 10 bases. Unmatched junction bases numbered 4, after V lost 1 base and J lost 10 bases. The CDR3 totals 13 residues. The germline gives CDR1 SGHVS, CDR2 FQNEAQ. This CDR3 is CASSLGLAGEQYF. Written as DNA, the CDR3 is TGTGCCAGCAGCTTAGGCCTAGCGGGAGAACAGTACTTC.

This chain connects TRBV19 to TRBJ1-1; D uncertain. CDR1 LNHDA and CDR2 SQIVND come from the germline V gene (reference sequence). Deletions cut 3 bases from V and 9 bases from J, with 11 bases between. There are 12 residues in the CDR3. CDR3: CASSIGGIKAFF. CDR3 DNA sequence: TGTGCCAGTAGTATCGGAGGGATTAAAGCTTTCTTT.

The chain has TRBV2 and TRBJ1-1; D ambiguous. Germline loops: CDR1 SNHLY, CDR2 FYNNEI. V was cut by 7 bases and J by 0 bases, with 15 bases left in between. This CDR3 is 15 amino acids long. The CDR3 DNA is TGTGCCAGCACGGTGGAGGGTCGGGTGAACACTGAAGCTTTCTTT. Protein product: CASTVEGRVNTEAFF. Full variable domain (missing parts from reference TRBV2 and TRBJ1-1): EPEVTQTPSHQVTQMGQEVILRCVPISNHLYFYWYRQILGQKVEFLVSFYNNEISEKSEIFDDQFSVERPDGSNFTLKIRSTKLEDSAMYFCASTVEGRVNTEAFFGQGTRLTVV.

This chain links TRBV9 with TRBJ2-5; TRBD2 matches 11 bases. The CDR3 length is 15 residues. CDR1 SGDLS and CDR2 YYNGEE come from the germline V gene. Losses at the gene ends were 3 bases for V and 2 bases for J; bases not matched to a gene: 3. The CDR3 nucleotides read TGTGCCAGCAGCGAGGGGACTAGCGGACAAGAGACCCAGTACTTC. Its protein product is CASSEGTSGQETQYF.

V and J are TRBV9 and TRBJ1-1, with TRBD1 identical over 7 bases. Germline V gives CDR1 SGDLS, CDR2 YYNGEE. This CDR3 comprises 15 residues. With 4 bases clipped from V and 0 bases from J, the junction kept 6 bases outside the gene matches. The CDR3 nucleotides read TGTGCCAGCAGCCCTAGTGGGACAGTGAACACTGAAGCTTTCTTT. This translates into CASSPSGTVNTEAFF.

The V gene is TRBV5-4, the J gene TRBJ2-7, with TRBD1 matching 7 bases. CDR3 size: 15 residues. The germline gives CDR1 SGHNT, CDR2 YYREEE (reference sequence). With V trimmed by 3 bases and J by 3 bases, 9 bases remained unmatched. The CDR3 region has the DNA TGTGCCAGCAGCTCGCCCCGGGACAGTGTCTACGAGCAGTACTTC. This encodes CASSSPRDSVYEQYF.

This clone was counted at least ten times. The genes are TRBV27 and TRBJ2-7; 7 bases map to TRBD1. With 4 bases clipped from V and 0 bases from J, the junction kept 3 bases outside the gene matches. The CDR3 runs 14 residues. Germline V gives CDR1 MNHEY, CDR2 SMNVEV (reference sequence). The CDR3 bases are TGTGCCAGCAGTTGGGACAGAAGCTCCTACGAGCAGTACTTC. It encodes CASSWDRSSYEQYF.